This is a list of T cell receptor beta chains from one sample in a study of OX40 agonist ivuxolimab in advanced cancers. TCRdb's copy holds only in-frame clones and misses some; the assay was immunoSEQ multiplex PCR. Of 13,000 or so clones listed, roughly 80% were seen once; the top ten hold around 40%. The sample consisted of CD4+ or CD8+ T cells sorted from blood, taken in a trial of the OX40 agonist ivuxolimab. These receptors were obtained from an adult with an advanced solid tumor such as melanoma, head and neck, liver or kidney cancer. Both conserved end residues are part of each CDR3. The order of the fields is V gene, J gene, clone size, D gene, CDR3 DNA, CDR3 protein. D genes are given only for firm matches. Some rows mark clone size as missing; the rest say once, few, many or name a class of expanded clone.

TRBV6-5	TRBJ1-1	-	-	TGTGCCAGCAGTTACTCGTGGGGCGGAAACACTGAAGCTTTCTTT	CASSYSWGGNTEAFF
TRBV28	TRBJ1-1	-	TRBD1	TGTGCCAGCATCCGCGGGACAGGGGCGGTGAACACTGAAGCTTTCTTT	CASIRGTGAVNTEAFF
TRBV9	TRBJ2-1	-	TRBD2	TGTGCCAGCAGCCCCCGATCGGGGCTAGCGGGGAACAATGAGCAGTTCTTC	CASSPRSGLAGNNEQFF
TRBV15	TRBJ2-1	-	TRBD1	TGTGCCACCAGCATATCCGGGACAGGGACACTTTACAATGAGCAGTTCTTC	CATSISGTGTLYNEQFF
TRBV4-3	TRBJ2-1	-	-	TGCGCCAGCAGCCAAGAGCACTCTTTCCCGGTGGATGAGCAGTTCTTC	CASSQEHSFPVDEQFF
TRBV10-3	TRBJ2-7	-	-	TGTGCCATCAGTGAGTCAACCCCCACTACCTACGAGCAGTACTTC	CAISESTPTTYEQYF
TRBV6-1	TRBJ1-1	-	-	TGTGCCAGCACAGATCTTTTGAGAATGAACACTGAAGCTTTCTTT	CASTDLLRMNTEAFF
TRBV11-2	TRBJ2-1	few	TRBD2	TGTGCCAGCAGCTTTAAACCTAGCGGGAGCAATGAGCAGTTCTTC	CASSFKPSGSNEQFF
TRBV7-9	TRBJ1-1	-	-	TGTGCCAGCACGGTAGGAAACACTGAAGCTTTCTTT	CASTVGNTEAFF
TRBV30	TRBJ2-1	once	-	TGTGCCTGGAACCCCTTGAAGGGGAATGAGCAGTTCTTC	CAWNPLKGNEQFF
TRBV4-3	TRBJ1-2	-	-	TGCGCCAGCAGCCAAAATGGGGGGGATGGCTACACCTTC	CASSQNGGDGYTF
TRBV6-5	TRBJ2-3	-	-	TGTGCCAGCAGGCTCTCTCGCACAGATACGCAGTATTTT	CASRLSRTDTQYF
TRBV9	TRBJ1-1	few	-	TGTGCCAGCAGCGTGGACCGGGGAACAGCTTTCTTT	CASSVDRGTAFF
TRBV7-3	TRBJ2-7	once	-	TGTGCCAGCAGCTCCTCTACAGGGTACGGATCCTACGAGCAGTACTTC	CASSSSTGYGSYEQYF
TRBV5-1	TRBJ2-7	once	TRBD2	TGCGCCAGCAGCCCGGAAGGGACTAGCGGCCCCTACGAGCAGTACTTC	CASSPEGTSGPYEQYF
TRBV10-3	TRBJ2-3	-	TRBD1	TGTGCCATCAGTGAGGGACAGGGGTACACAGATACGCAGTATTTT	CAISEGQGYTDTQYF
TRBV2	TRBJ1-5	-	TRBD1	TGTGCCAGCAGTGAAACGACAGGGGCGATGTTAAATCAGCCCCAGCATTTT	CASSETTGAMLNQPQHF
TRBV28	TRBJ1-5	-	-	TGTGCCAGCAGTTTACAGGGAAATCAGCCCCAGCATTTT	CASSLQGNQPQHF
TRBV28	TRBJ2-1	-	-	TGTGCCAGCAGTTTAACCCCCCGGGTTAGTGGCGATGAGCAGTTCTTC	CASSLTPRVSGDEQFF
TRBV6-5	TRBJ2-1	-	-	TGTGCCAGCAGTTACTCGGACGGCCCCTACAATGAGCAGTTCTTC	CASSYSDGPYNEQFF
TRBV5-5	TRBJ2-7	few	-	TGTGCCAGCAGCCCAAACAGGGACCCCTACGAGCAGTACTTC	CASSPNRDPYEQYF
TRBV4-2	TRBJ2-2	-	TRBD1	TGTGCCAGCAGCCAAGACGGGAGGACAGGGGAGGTCCCCGGGGAGCTGTTTTTT	CASSQDGRTGEVPGELFF
TRBV6-4	TRBJ1-5	-	-	TGTGCCAGCAGCCCAGAGTGGAGCAATCAGCCCCAGCATTTT	CASSPEWSNQPQHF
TRBV19	TRBJ2-2	-	-	TGTGCCAGTAGTTTCTTTCAAATTGGGGAGCTGTTTTTT	CASSFFQIGELFF
TRBV2	TRBJ1-1	-	TRBD1	TGTGCCAGCAGTGAAATAATAGTGGGACAGGGGAACCCTGAAGCTTTCTTT	CASSEIIVGQGNPEAFF
TRBV29-1	TRBJ2-3	-	-	TGCAGCGTTGTGAAACTAGAAGGCCCCACAGATACGCAGTATTTT	CSVVKLEGPTDTQYF
TRBV19	TRBJ2-7	once	TRBD1	TGTGCCAGTACCTGGACAGGGGGCGACGAGCAGTACTTC	CASTWTGGDEQYF
TRBV4-3	TRBJ2-4	-	-	TGCGCCAGCAGCCAAGATAGGGCAGGAGCCAAAAACATTCAGTACTTC	CASSQDRAGAKNIQYF
TRBV5-3	TRBJ2-1	-	TRBD2	TGTGCCAGAAGCTACAGACGGACTAGCGGGAGGGAAAGGGCTTCCTACAATGAGCAGTTCTTC	CARSYRRTSGRERASYNEQFF
TRBV27	TRBJ2-7	-	-	TGTGCCAGCAGTTCGGAGGACAGATCCTACGAGCAGTACTTC	CASSSEDRSYEQYF
TRBV27	TRBJ2-7	-	TRBD1	TGTGCCAGCAGTTATCTCCGGGACAGGGACTACGAGCAGTACTTC	CASSYLRDRDYEQYF
TRBV7-9	TRBJ2-7	-	-	TGTGCCAGCAGCTTACTAGCAGGGGGGGGCAACTACGAGCAGTACTTC	CASSLLAGGGNYEQYF
TRBV29-1	TRBJ2-1	-	-	TGCAGCGTTGAGGCAGCGAATGAGCAGTTCTTC	CSVEAANEQFF
TRBV2	TRBJ1-1	-	TRBD1	TGTGCCAGCAGTGAAGTGGGGACAGGGTCGGGCACTGAAGCTTTCTTT	CASSEVGTGSGTEAFF
TRBV7-2	TRBJ2-7	-	-	TGTGCCAGCAGCTCCCAATACGAGCAGTACTTC	CASSSQYEQYF
TRBV27	TRBJ2-7	-	-	TGTGCCAGCAGCCCAGAGGGAACATACGAGCAGTACTTC	CASSPEGTYEQYF
TRBV28	TRBJ2-7	-	-	TGTGCCAGCGGCCCGGGCCCCCGGTACGAGCAGTACTTC	CASGPGPRYEQYF
TRBV9	TRBJ1-1	-	-	TGTGCCAGCAGTACGGAGAACACTGAAGCTTTCTTT	CASSTENTEAFF
TRBV9	TRBJ1-2	-	-	TGTGCCAGCAGCGTAGCCCCCTCCCCCAGGGACGGCTATGGCTACACCTTC	CASSVAPSPRDGYGYTF
TRBV7-9	TRBJ2-7	-	-	TGTGCCAGCACCTCCGTGGTGGGAGAGGGATACGAGCAGTACTTC	CASTSVVGEGYEQYF
TRBV5-4	TRBJ2-7	-	TRBD2	TGTGCCAGCAGCTGGGGACTAGCGGGGGGTGGCGAGCAGTACTTC	CASSWGLAGGGEQYF
TRBV28	TRBJ2-6	-	-	TGTGCCAGCAGTCCCGGAGGGTTCGGCTCTGGGGCCAACGTCCTGACTTTC	CASSPGGFGSGANVLTF